The clone carrying this T cell receptor beta chain was seen ten or more times. Its antigen is unidentified. TCRdb independently ran MiXCR on the 5' RACE reads; one entry per CDR3 protein. The repertoire holds 150,000 or so distinct CDR3 sequences, with around 32% as singletons. This specimen comes from a study of CD8 T cells in ankylosing spondylitis. Study-wide findings and caveats: CD8+ by phenotype, disease-linked clones were relatively rare in peripheral blood. Disease-linked clones were reportedly significantly enriched in matched ankylosing spondylitis synovial fluid.

The ends were cut back, 4 bases at V and 1 base at J, with 11 bases in the middle. The CDR3 is 14 amino acids. From germline, CDR1 is LGHNA and CDR2 YNFKEQ. This clonotype originated in a male donor with ankylosing spondylitis. Material for sequencing was synovial fluid, either unsorted or a sorted T cell fraction (not recorded which). The chain combines TRBV4-2 with TRBJ2-7; D possibly uses TRBD1 or TRBD2 (5 bases each). In nucleotides, the CDR3 is TGTGCCAGCAGCCCCAGAGGGGATTCCTACGAGCAGTACTTC. Protein: CASSPRGDSYEQYF.